This TCR beta chain was obtained from a study of T cell responses to AZD1222 COVID-19 vaccine (dated by TCRdb to the early 2020s). The study in broad terms: A total of more than 230 trial participants underwent TCR sequencing, of whom 200 to 220 had received two doses of AZD1222 and around 26 had received two doses of the MenACWY control vaccine. Trial participants were enrolled into age subgroups of 18-55, 56-69 and 70-plus years, which contained approximately 150, 28 and 58 TCR-sequenced participants, respectively.

The CDR3 measures 16 amino acids from cysteine to phenylalanine. CDR3 DNA is the only sequence kept; it has 48 bases, read in frame from the first base. CDR1 SGDLS and CDR2 YYNGEE are derived from the germline V gene. Relative to germline, V is missing 4 bases and J is missing 3 bases, with 11 bases of the junction outside any gene match. The CDR3 regions of human TCRbeta chains were subjected to immunosequencing. The original pipeline was this. Repertoire TCRs were checked for matches against a reference library of SARS-CoV-2-specific TCRs that had been generated using the MIRA antigen-specificity platform. Breadth was defined as the fraction of unique TCRs that were SARS-CoV-2-associated, and depth was defined as the fraction of total T cells that were SARS-CoV-2-associated. Each spike-specific TCR was assigned to its reactive spike region and to a CD4 or CD8 class using the MIRA data. Log10-transformed breadth and depth values were compared by one-way ANOVA with Sidak's multiple comparisons tests. TCRdb obtained this table from immuneACCESS and retained in-frame rearrangements with V and J assigned. These tables miss some clones; where compared with another copy, unresolved V genes account for less than half of the shortfall, and the remainder is unexplained. Clonal size and the V and J genes are those of that table, whereas D and trimming came from the DNA. Within this sample are more than 85,000 clones, with 80% to 90% of them counted one time only. The top ten clonotypes cover 15% of the sample.

The sample's time point label, decoded: about 28 days (+/-7) after the second vaccine dose. AZD1222 recipients whose second dose came at about 4 weeks and those whose second dose came at about 12 weeks were combined into one group, since spike-specific TCR depth and breadth did not differ between the two schedules. Samples from vaccinated people were obtained from the UK trials COV001 and COV002, which included a single-blind randomized controlled phase 2/3 trial of AZD1222 (ChAdOx1 nCoV-19) in healthy adults. For TCRbeta chain sequencing, PBMC samples from trial participants were taken at day 0 and at day 28 after the second dose. On this clone: Its cognate antigen has yet to be identified. No much larger clonotype is one base removed from it; base qualities were not supplied.

The investigation overall reported the following: Reportedly, almost half of the unique spike-specific TCRs recognized epitopes lying outside the regions that are mutated in the B.1.351 and B.1.1.7 variants. Conclusions about previously exposed vaccinees were limited because only six AZD1222 recipients were SARS-CoV-2 seropositive at baseline. Participants were mostly white British, with more females than males. The authors suggested clonal diversity may have been underestimated. Because no day 14 peak-response samples were available, the repertoires could be characterized only after the peak T cell response. After two AZD1222 doses, both the breadth and the depth of spike-specific TCRs were significantly higher than at day 0 and than in MenACWY recipients. In the small 56-69-year group, the increase in depth fell short of significance, most likely because of low power. The whole spike protein was spanned by vaccine-associated CD4 TCRs, and dominant responses were seen in regions 160-218 and 743-854.

The TCR sequence derives from an adult who received the AZD1222 COVID-19 vaccine. The specimen comprised peripheral blood, sampled 28 days after the second AZD1222 dose. The chain joins TRBV9 to TRBJ2-7, and 9 junctional nucleotides match TRBD2. Here the CDR3 is given as CASSPYGGRDFYEQYF. The sequenced DNA is TGTGCCAGCAGCCCGTATGGCGGGAGGGACTTCTACGAGCAGTACTTC.